This T cell receptor beta chain comes out of a study of vaccination effects on CD4 cells after COVID-19. Comment on this clone: The antigen is undetermined.

Trimming stripped 1 base from V and 5 bases from J, with 8 bases between. CDR3 size: 13 residues. From germline, CDR1 is SGHNT and CDR2 YENEEA. Method: immunoSEQ multiplex PCR; TCRdb's copy keeps in-frame clones and lacks some. This table has tens of thousands of clones, 65% to 80% appearing once. Following culture for about ten days, CD4+ T cells were isolated. Nucleocapsid antibodies stayed negative before and after vaccination, showing no earlier SARS-CoV-2 infection. The study's findings and limits: Only a single clone (1 of 255 vaccine-induced clones in healthy vaccinees) cross-reacted with common cold coronaviruses. Both infection-induced and vaccine-induced clones contracted markedly at late post-vaccination timepoints.

The sequence was collected from a human donor who received a COVID-19 vaccine. The starting material was CD4+ T cells from PBMCs cultured without peptide, obtained before COVID-19 vaccination. V and J are TRBV11-3 and TRBJ2-5, with D uncertain. This CDR3 is CASSLGPRETQYF. DNA of the CDR3: TGTGCCAGCAGCTTAGGTCCCCGTGAGACCCAGTACTTC.